The 18 T cell receptor beta chains reported below all come from one sample, sequenced in a study of Ad26.COV2.S vaccination and SARS-CoV-2 variants. Described treatment: over 15 received Ad26.COV2.S at low or high dose, single or two shots; roughly 5 received placebo; per-sample allocation not given. After the first vaccine or placebo injection, samples were drawn on day 63. TCRdb's copy holds only in-frame clones and misses some; the assay was immunoSEQ multiplex PCR. The table records roughly 420,000 clones, around 89% of them present only once. This specimen was peripheral blood, taken in a trial of Ad26.COV2.S vaccine versus placebo. All receptors derive from a person aged 18 to 59 who received the Ad26.COV2.S COVID-19 vaccine or a placebo.

The chain combines TRBV7-9 with TRBJ1-1; D gene ambiguous. The germline V gene has CDR1 SEHNR and CDR2 FQNEAQ (reference sequence). The CDR3 is 12 residues long. Trimming left V 7 bases short and J 0 bases short, with 6 bases between. CDR3 protein: CASNPVNTEAFF. The CDR3 nucleotides read TGTGCCAGCAACCCCGTGAACACTGAAGCTTTCTTT.

The gene calls are TRBV3-1 (or the pseudogene TRBV3-2) and TRBJ1-1, with no clear D. This CDR3 has 13 amino acids. The V end was cut by 0 bases, the J end by 0 bases, with 2 bases between. Germline assignment: CDR1 LGHDT and CDR2 YNNKEL (reference sequence). The chain's CDR3 is CASSQELNTEAFF. The CDR3 DNA reads TGTGCCAGCAGCCAAGAACTGAACACTGAAGCTTTCTTT.

The rearrangement joins TRBV5-4 to TRBJ2-2; no reliable D call. CDR1 is SGHNT, CDR2 YYREEE, per germline (reference sequence). The length of the CDR3 is 15 residues. V was pared by 4 bases and J by 0 bases, with 10 bases between. CDR3 sequence (DNA): TGTGCCAGCAGCCTTTGGTCCCCGAACACCGGGGAGCTGTTTTTT. It codes for CASSLWSPNTGELFF. Complete variable domain (other parts from reference TRBV5-4 and TRBJ2-2): ETGVTQSPTHLIKTRGQQVTLRCSSQSGHNTVSWYQQALGQGPQFIFQYYREEENGRGNFPPRFSGLQFPNYSSELNVNALELDDSALYLCASSLWSPNTGELFFGEGSRLTVL.

The chain carries TRBV28 and TRBJ2-1, with 8 nucleotides matching TRBD1. Germline V gene lookup returns CDR1 MDHEN and CDR2 SYDVKM. CDR3 length equals 14 residues. Losses at the gene ends were 4 bases for V and 5 bases for J; bases not matched to a gene: 4. This chain's CDR3 is CASSSGGADNEQFF. The CDR3 DNA reads TGTGCCAGCAGTTCAGGGGGCGCGGACAATGAGCAGTTCTTC.

The chain has TRBV10-2 and TRBJ1-5; D might be TRBD1 (5 bases). The CDR3 has 13 residues. Trimming pared 7 bases from V and 3 bases from J, leaving 10 bases between. Germline lookup yields CDR1 WSHSY and CDR2 SAAADI. CDR3 protein: CASTPGNNQPQHF. The DNA of the CDR3 is TGCGCCAGCACTCCAGGGAACAATCAGCCCCAGCATTTT.

The V gene is TRBV6-2 or TRBV6-3, the J gene TRBJ2-6; no reliable D call. Germline V CDR1 and CDR2: MNHEY, SVGEGT. V shed 1 base and J shed 0 bases, with 7 bases lying between them. This CDR3 contains 16 residues. Here the CDR3 reads CASSYLGTSGANVLTF. The CDR3 DNA sequence: TGTGCCAGCAGTTACTTGGGTACCTCTGGGGCCAACGTCCTGACTTTC.

The rearrangement links TRBV6-5 to TRBJ1-4; the match to TRBD1 covers 10 bases. The CDR3 is 15 residues long. The germline CDR1 and CDR2 sequences are MNHEY and SVGAGI. J lost 4 bases, V lost 6 bases, and 5 bases had no gene match. CDR3 protein: CASRQGQGSNEKLFF. CDR3 coding DNA: TGTGCCAGCAGACAGGGACAGGGGAGTAATGAAAAACTGTTTTTT.

The chain links TRBV6-5 to TRBJ2-7; a weak D match, TRBD1 (5 bases). V lost 6 bases to trimming and J lost 2 bases, with 14 bases between them. Germline V gene data show CDR1 as MNHEY and CDR2 as SVGAGI. This CDR3 comprises 14 residues. The CDR3 reads CASSLDSSTYEQYF. The CDR3 bases are TGTGCCAGCAGCCTCGACAGTTCCACCTACGAGCAGTACTTC.

This chain joins TRBV7-9 and TRBJ1-1; 7 bases fit TRBD1. Trimming took 5 bases from V and 3 from J; bases not matched to a gene: 6. Germline CDR1 is SEHNR and CDR2 is FQNEAQ (reference sequence). The CDR3 contains 14 residues. The DNA of the CDR3 is TGTGCCAGCAGCCCGACAGGGTGGGACACTGAAGCTTTCTTT. Its translation: CASSPTGWDTEAFF.

V usage is TRBV9 and J usage is TRBJ1-5; D uncertain. Trimming shortened V by 4 bases and J by 2 bases, and 16 bases separated the two germline ends. Germline CDR1 and CDR2: SGDLS and YYNGEE. This CDR3 spans 16 amino acids. The CDR3 DNA sequence: TGTGCCAGCAGCCCGATGGAGAGGTTGGGCAATCAGCCCCAGCATTTT. Protein product: CASSPMERLGNQPQHF.

This clone was seen once. The rearrangement uses TRBV7-2 and TRBJ2-2; TRBD2 matches at 8 bases. Trimming took 0 bases from V and 2 from J; bases not matched to a gene: 5. Germline V lookup: CDR1 SGHTA, CDR2 FQGNSA. The CDR3 runs to 17 residues. The CDR3 bases are TGTGCCAGCAGCTTAGCGTCGCGGGGGGCTAACACCGGGGAGCTGTTTTTT. Its protein product is CASSLASRGANTGELFF.

CDR3 in amino acids: CASSYGTYPDTQYF. The CDR3 bases are TGTGCCAGCAGTTACGGGACATACCCGGATACGCAGTATTTT. This chain joins TRBV6-2 or TRBV6-3 and TRBJ2-3; a possible D gene is TRBD1 (6 bases). Deletions cut 2 bases from V and 6 bases from J, with 12 bases between. CDR3 size: 14 residues. CDR1 is MNHEY, CDR2 SVGEGT, per germline.

V and J are TRBV9 and TRBJ1-5; 7 positions match TRBD1. The V segment lost 0 bases and the J segment 9 bases; nucleotides outside the gene matches: 9. The CDR3 is 15 amino acids. Germline assignment: CDR1 SGDLS and CDR2 YYNGEE. CDR3 protein: CASSVEPGGRSPQHF. The CDR3 region has the DNA TGTGCCAGCAGCGTAGAGCCAGGGGGGAGATCGCCCCAGCATTTT.

This sequence joins TRBV6-6 and TRBJ1-3; 7 bases align to TRBD1. Germline CDR1 reads MNHNY; CDR2 reads SVGAGI (reference sequence). The CDR3 runs to 14 residues. The ends lost 8 bases at V and 0 bases at J; junction bases unmatched: 4. The CDR3 nucleotides read TGTGCCAGCCAAGGGACAGTCTCTGGAAACACCATATATTTT. This encodes CASQGTVSGNTIYF.

The genes are TRBV2 and TRBJ2-7; perhaps TRBD2 as D (6 bases). This CDR3 has 15 amino acids. Germline values: CDR1 SNHLY, CDR2 FYNNEI. Trimming shortened V by 6 bases and J by 3 bases, and 18 bases separated the two germline ends. This CDR3 is CASSYTPGRNYEQYF. The CDR3 coding sequence is TGTGCCAGCAGCTACACACCCGGGAGAAACTACGAGCAGTACTTC. Based on the CDR3 plus reference TRBV2 and TRBJ2-7, the full variable domain is EPEVTQTPSHQVTQMGQEVILRCVPISNHLYFYWYRQILGQKVEFLVSFYNNEISEKSEIFDDQFSVERPDGSNFTLKIRSTKLEDSAMYFCASSYTPGRNYEQYFGPGTRLTVT.

This rearrangement joins TRBV12-2 to TRBJ1-5; the D call TRBD1 from the table was never checked on the DNA. TRBV12-2 is a recognized pseudogene. The CDR3 length is 16 residues. Here the CDR3 reads CASRLAFQDSNQPQHF. The CDR3 region has the DNA TGTGCAAGTCGCTTAGCGTTCCAGGATAGCAATCAGCCCCAGCATTTT.

The genes are TRBV4-1 and TRBJ1-5; D uncertain. Germline V CDR1 and CDR2: MGHRA, YSYEKL. The CDR3 has 15 residues. Trimming took off 1 base at V and 3 bases at J, with 10 bases between the two ends. Here the CDR3 DNA reads TGCGCCAGCAGCCAAGTACTCGGATCCAATCAGCCCCAGCATTTT. Amino acid sequence: CASSQVLGSNQPQHF.

The V gene is TRBV21-1, the J gene TRBJ2-5; the table gives TRBD1 as D, unverified against the DNA. TRBV21-1 is a pseudogene. There are 15 residues in the CDR3. The CDR3 region is CASSKNRVIEETQYF. DNA of the CDR3: TGTGCCAGCAGCAAGAACAGGGTTATCGAAGAGACCCAGTACTTC.